A single sample gave rise to the 27 T cell receptor beta chains below, sequenced in a study of vaccination effects on CD4 cells after COVID-19. Their antigens remain unidentified. Expansion of antigen-specific CD4+ T cells with viral peptide pools was carried out by the ViraFEST assay before sequencing. Culturing for 9 to 10 days preceded CD4+ T cell isolation. Here immunoSEQ multiplex PCR was the method, and the copy in TCRdb shows in-frame clones only, minus some. The sample has around 79,000 clones, about 74% seen once. Sequenced material: CD4+ T cells from PBMCs cultured with HCoV-229E spike peptides, taken before COVID-19 vaccination. These receptors were obtained from a human donor who received a COVID-19 vaccine.

J is TRBJ2-7 and V is TRBV13, with 8 bases that match TRBD2. CDR3 length: 12 residues. Germline CDR1 and CDR2: PRHDT and FYEKMQ (reference sequence). J gave up 6 bases and V 3 bases, and 1 base lay outside the gene matches. This CDR3 is CASSFAGGEQYV. The DNA for the CDR3 is TGTGCCAGCAGCTTCGCGGGGGGCGAGCAGTACGTC.

This chain joins TRBV19 and TRBJ1-1; 7 nucleotides agree with TRBD1. Germline V gives CDR1 LNHDA, CDR2 SQIVND (reference sequence). V lost 6 bases and J lost 0; bases outside the gene matches: 4. The CDR3 has 14 amino acids. CDR3 coding DNA: TGTGCCAGTAGACCGGGACAGCTGAACACTGAAGCTTTCTTT. This sequence encodes CASRPGQLNTEAFF.

On this clone itself: An end of the junction does not agree with germline; a read error may underlie this. This chain uses TRBV2 with TRBJ1-4; the D gene is possibly TRBD1 (6 bases). CDR1 and CDR2 (germline): SNHLY, FYNNEI. The CDR3 length is 15 residues. CDR3 DNA: TGTGCCAGCACTGAACGACAGGCAACTAATGAAAAACTGTTTTTT. This gives the protein CASTERQATNEKLFF. The full variable domain, with the rest looked up from reference TRBV2 and TRBJ1-4, is EPEVTQTPSHQVTQMGQEVILRCVPISNHLYFYWYRQILGQKVEFLVSFYNNEISEKSEIFDDQFSVERPDGSNFTLKIRSTKLEDSAMYFCASTERQATNEKLFFGSGTQLSVL.

The chain uses TRBV27 and TRBJ2-7; 7 bases are shared with TRBD1. The V and J ends lost 6 bases and 0 bases, in that order; junction bases with no gene match: 8. There are 15 residues in the CDR3. Germline CDR1 MNHEY, CDR2 SMNVEV (reference sequence). CDR3: CASSPAGTASYEQYV. The CDR3 nucleotides are TGTGCCAGCAGCCCCGCCGGGACAGCCTCCTACGAGCAGTACGTC.

This clone came up a few times. V and J are TRBV4-1 and TRBJ1-5, with D unclear. The V end lost 1 base, the J end lost 3 bases, and 13 bases lay between the germline ends. Looked up from germline, CDR1 is MGHRA and CDR2 is YSYEKL. The CDR3 has 16 residues. CDR3 nucleotides: TGCGCCAGCAGCCAAGGCCCGGCCGCTCTCAATCAGCCCCAGCATTTT. It yields the protein CASSQGPAALNQPQHF.

The J gene is TRBJ2-3, the V gene TRBV6-6; D remains unclear. Trimming pared 6 bases from V and 0 bases from J, leaving 10 bases between. This CDR3 has 14 residues. CDR1 and CDR2 (germline): MNHNY, SVGAGI (reference sequence). CDR3 DNA: TGTGCCAGCAGCAGAGTGGGAAGCACAGATACGCAGTATTTT. Its protein is CASSRVGSTDTQYF.

The J gene is TRBJ1-3, the V gene TRBV11-2, with 8 bases lining up with TRBD1. The germline V gene encodes CDR1 SGHAT and CDR2 FQNNGV. This CDR3 spans 16 amino acids. Trimming took 3 bases from V and 1 from J; bases not matched to a gene: 5. CDR3 residues: CASSFPDRVSGNTIYF. The CDR3 DNA reads TGTGCCAGCAGCTTTCCGGACAGGGTTTCTGGAAACACCATATATTTT.

The chain links TRBV6-5 to TRBJ2-6; maybe TRBD2 (5 bases). The CDR3 is made up of 15 amino acids. V was trimmed by 7 bases and J by 0 bases, leaving 10 bases between them. Germline lookup yields CDR1 MNHEY and CDR2 SVGAGI. The CDR3 nucleotides are TGTGCCAGCAAGGACTTGTCCTCTGGGGCCAACGTCCTGACTTTC. Its protein product is CASKDLSSGANVLTF.

In its sample, this clone was seen once. The gene calls are TRBV5-6 and TRBJ2-7; 7 nucleotides line up with TRBD1. The V gene end was trimmed by 6 bases and the J gene end by 4 bases; junction bases not matched to a gene: 10. Germline V lookup: CDR1 SGHDT, CDR2 YYEEEE. This CDR3 has 14 residues. This chain's CDR3 is CASTHGTDFYEQYV. The DNA of the CDR3 is TGTGCCAGCACCCACGGGACAGACTTTTACGAGCAGTACGTC.

The V call is TRBV20-1, the J call TRBJ2-5; no firm D call. CDR1 is DFQATT, CDR2 SNEGSKA, per germline (reference sequence). Trimming took 6 bases from V and 5 from J, leaving 7 bases between them. CDR3 size: 10 residues. The CDR3, as DNA: TGCAGTGCCCGTGGCGAGACCCAGTACTTC. This sequence encodes CSARGETQYF.

Only one count was recorded for this clone. The chain recombines TRBV3-1 (or the pseudogene TRBV3-2) with TRBJ2-1; tentative D call: TRBD2 (6 bases). V lost 5 bases and J lost 5, with 16 bases in between. The CDR3 loop spans 15 amino acids. The germline V gene encodes CDR1 LGHDT and CDR2 YNNKEL (reference sequence). The CDR3 DNA follows: TGTGCCAGCAGCTATCCGGGACTGACTAACAATGAGCAGTTCTTC. Its translation is CASSYPGLTNNEQFF.

The chain is built from TRBV21-1 and TRBJ1-2. TRBV21-1 is a documented pseudogene. This CDR3 has 15 amino acids. DNA for the CDR3: TGTGCCAGCAGCAAAGCGATGGGACGGAACTATGGCTACACCTTC. Amino acid sequence: CASSKAMGRNYGYTF.

This clone was found a few times. J is TRBJ1-1 and V is TRBV18; TRBD1 aligns across 9 bases. Germline assignment: CDR1 KGHSH and CDR2 LQKENI. This CDR3 comprises 13 residues. The ends lost 2 bases at V and 11 bases at J; junction bases unmatched: 6. CDR3 amino acids: CASSPTGTGFAFF. The CDR3 bases are TGTGCCAGCTCACCAACCGGGACAGGGTTCGCTTTCTTT.

The chain uses TRBV7-7 and TRBJ1-6; the match to TRBD1 covers 7 bases. The CDR3 runs to 14 residues. CDR1 is SSHAT and CDR2 is FNYEAQ in the germline V gene (reference sequence). V gave up 5 bases and J gave up 6 bases; unmatched junction bases: 4. Here the CDR3 reads CASSLGTVNSPLHF. The CDR3 DNA follows: TGTGCCAGCAGCCTGGGGACAGTTAATTCACCCCTCCACTTT.

The chain combines TRBV5-1 with TRBJ1-4; 7 nucleotides match TRBD1. Germline CDR1 SGHRS, CDR2 YFSETQ. This CDR3 has 14 residues. Trimming removed 1 base from V and 7 bases from J; junction bases left unmatched: 4. The CDR3 DNA reads TGCGCCAGCAGCTTGTTGCAGGGGGGTGAAAAACTGTTTTTT. Amino acid sequence: CASSLLQGGEKLFF. Full variable domain (rest looked up from reference TRBV5-1 and TRBJ1-4): KAGVTQTPRYLIKTRGQQVTLSCSPISGHRSVSWYQQTPGQGLQFLFEYFSETQRNKGNFPGRFSGRQFSNSRSEMNVSTLELGDSALYLCASSLLQGGEKLFFGSGTQLSVL.

This chain uses TRBV5-6 with TRBJ2-3, with 10 bases that match TRBD1. Per germline, CDR1 SGHDT and CDR2 YYEEEE. The CDR3 is 15 amino acids. V was pared by 4 bases and J by 6 bases, with 8 bases of the junction left unmatched. This chain's CDR3 is CASSRRDRGPDTQYF. DNA for the CDR3: TGTGCCAGCAGCCGTCGGGACAGGGGACCCGATACGCAGTATTTT.

There are a few counts of this clone. The chain uses TRBV7-9 and TRBJ2-2; tentatively, D is TRBD2 (5 bases). CDR1 is SEHNR and CDR2 is FQNEAQ in the germline V gene (reference sequence). There are 13 residues in the CDR3. V was shortened by 3 bases and J by 6 bases, with 8 bases between the two germline ends. The CDR3 loop is CASSLAGPGELFF. The CDR3 DNA follows: TGTGCCAGCAGCTTGGCGGGCCCCGGGGAGCTGTTTTTT. The full variable domain, in which reference TRBV7-9 and TRBJ2-2 provide the parts outside the CDR3, is DTGVSQNPRHKITKRGQNVTFRCDPISEHNRLYWYRQTLGQGPEFLTYFQNEAQLEKSRLLSDRFSAERPKGSFSTLEIQRTEQGDSAMYLCASSLAGPGELFFGEGSRLTVL.

V is TRBV2 and J is TRBJ2-2; TRBD2 agrees at 11 bases. The trim removed 8 bases at V and 6 bases at J, leaving 2 bases unmatched. Germline-derived CDR1 and CDR2 are SNHLY and FYNNEI. The CDR3 loop spans 13 amino acids. CDR3 DNA sequence: TGTGCCAGCGTAGCGGGGGGGTCCGGGGAGCTGTTTTTT. Its translation: CASVAGGSGELFF.

This chain joins TRBV9 and TRBJ1-6, with D tentatively TRBD1 (5 bases). The CDR3 consists of 17 residues. The V end was cut by 1 base, the J end by 0 bases, with 11 bases between. Germline CDR1 is SGDLS and CDR2 is YYNGEE. In nucleotides, the CDR3 is TGTGCCAGCAGCGTAAGTGGGGGTAGCTCCTATAATTCACCCCTCCACTTT. As protein: CASSVSGGSSYNSPLHF. Filled out from reference TRBV9 and TRBJ1-6, the complete variable domain reads DSGVTQTPKHLITATGQRVTLRCSPRSGDLSVYWYQQSLDQGLQFLIQYYNGEERAKGNILERFSAQQFPDLHSELNLSSLELGDSALYFCASSVSGGSSYNSPLHFGNGTRLTVT.

The chain has TRBV12-3 or TRBV12-4 and TRBJ1-4; D gene uncertain. The ends were cut back, 2 bases at V and 8 bases at J, with 9 bases in the middle. The CDR3 runs 13 residues. The CDR3 is CASSLSGSEKLFF. The CDR3 nucleotides read TGTGCCAGCAGTTTAAGCGGCTCCGAAAAACTGTTTTTT.

CDR3 in DNA: TGTGCCAGCAGCTTAAAGGGACGGCACATTCAGTACTTC. Translation gives CASSLKGRHIQYF. The chain employs TRBV11-3 and TRBJ2-4; the D gene could be TRBD1 or TRBD2 (5 bases each). With 2 bases removed from V and 8 bases from J, the gap between germline ends came to 10 bases. This CDR3 spans 13 amino acids. The germline V gene encodes CDR1 SGHNT and CDR2 YENEEA.

The chain uses TRBV29-1 and TRBJ1-2; 10 bases agree with TRBD1. The germline gives CDR1 SQVTM, CDR2 ANQGSEA. J gave up 2 bases and V 6 bases, and 9 bases lay outside the gene matches. The CDR3 consists of 15 residues. The CDR3 coding sequence is TGCAGCGTCGTGTTCCCGGGACAGGGGAACTATGGCTACACCTTC. Translating it yields CSVVFPGQGNYGYTF.

This rearrangement joins TRBV7-6 to TRBJ1-2; a weak D match, TRBD1 (5 bases). V was cut by 4 bases and J by 3 bases, with 18 bases left in between. Germline-derived CDR1 and CDR2 are SGHVS and FNYEAQ. The CDR3 loop spans 16 amino acids. The CDR3 region has the DNA TGTGCCAGCAGCTCCACCCCGCGGCGGGGGTACTATGGCTACACCTTC. Translation: CASSSTPRRGYYGYTF.

CDR3 sequence: CASSAQGTNEKLFF. The CDR3 DNA reads as TGTGCCAGCAGTGCACAGGGGACTAATGAAAAACTGTTTTTT. This sequence joins TRBV28 and TRBJ1-4; 7 bases map to TRBD1. The V gene end was trimmed by 5 bases and the J gene end by 2 bases; junction bases not matched to a gene: 2. This CDR3 comprises 14 residues. Looked up from germline, CDR1 is MDHEN and CDR2 is SYDVKM.

The DNA for the CDR3 is TGTGCCAGTAGTTTTGGCTATGGCTACACCTTC. It specifies CASSFGYGYTF. The chain employs TRBV19 and TRBJ1-2; D gene ambiguous. Between the trimmed V and J ends, which lost 5 bases and 4 bases, there was a span of 5 bases. This CDR3 comprises 11 residues. CDR1 is LNHDA and CDR2 is SQIVND in the germline V gene (reference sequence).

In this sample, this clone turned up once. The rearrangement uses TRBV7-2 and TRBJ1-2; D call uncertain. The CDR3 length is 13 residues. V was cut by 1 base and J by 2 bases, with 5 bases left in between. Germline V CDR1 and CDR2: SGHTA, FQGNSA. The CDR3 nucleotides read TGTGCCAGCAGCTTAGACGGAAACTATGGCTACACCTTC. It yields the protein CASSLDGNYGYTF.

The chain joins TRBV29-1 to TRBJ2-3; possibly TRBD1 for D (5 bases). The V gene lost 4 bases and the J gene lost 4 bases, with 15 bases spanning the gap. The CDR3 sequence is 14 residues long. The V gene's germline CDR1 is SQVTM and CDR2 ANQGSEA. CDR3 in amino acids: CSVGTDLRADTQYF. CDR3 DNA sequence: TGCAGCGTTGGGACGGACCTCAGGGCAGATACGCAGTATTTT.